These 9 T cell receptor beta chains were all obtained from the same sample, sequenced in a study. TCRdb called the 5' RACE reads again in MiXCR, with one record for every CDR3 protein. The sample holds about 46,000 distinct CDR3 sequences, roughly 30% seen once. Source material: naive CD4+ T cells sorted from blood. The subset denotes: naive CD4+ T cells, CD4+CD45RA+CD25-. These receptors all stem from a female donor with breast cancer.

A remark on this clonotype: One junction end does not reproduce the germline sequence, and a read error may be involved. The rearrangement uses TRBV4-1 and TRBJ2-7, with TRBD1 matching over 7 bases. CDR3 length: 15 amino acids. Germline loops: CDR1 MGHRA, CDR2 YSYEKL. In DNA, the CDR3 is TGCGCCGGCAGCCAAGATTGGACAGGCGTGGAAGAGCAGTACTTC. This sequence encodes CAGSQDWTGVEEQYF.

This chain uses TRBV7-3 with TRBJ2-3; D is uncertain. From germline, CDR1 is SGHTA and CDR2 FQGTGA. Trimming took 1 base from V and 4 from J, leaving 15 bases between them. The CDR3 contains 16 residues. In DNA, the CDR3 is TGTGCCAGCAGCTTAAGCCCTACAGTTTCGGCAGATACGCAGTATTTT. The encoded protein is CASSLSPTVSADTQYF.

V usage is TRBV12-3 or TRBV12-4 and J usage is TRBJ2-7; 13 bases are a match to TRBD2. This CDR3 has 16 residues. V gave up 5 bases and J gave up 1 base; unmatched junction bases: 5. CDR3 bases: TGTGCCAGCAGTACACGGACTAGCGGGGGTTCCTACGAGCAGTACTTC. Encoded protein: CASSTRTSGGSYEQYF.

The V and J genes are TRBV3-2 and TRBJ2-1; the D call of TRBD2 is as the table states it, not checked on the DNA. TRBV3-2 is classified as a pseudogene. The CDR3 length is 15 residues. DNA for the CDR3: TGTGCCAGCAGCCAATTAGCGGGAGGGGGTAATGAGCAGTTCTTC. Encoded protein: CASSQLAGGGNEQFF.

This clonotype was found a few times. The chain joins TRBV29-1 to TRBJ2-1; 10 nucleotides agree with TRBD2. V lost 4 bases and J lost 9; bases outside the gene matches: 9. The CDR3 sequence is 14 residues long. Germline V gene sequence: CDR1 SQVTM, CDR2 ANQGSEA. The CDR3: CSVAKSSGGGEQFF. The CDR3, as DNA: TGCAGCGTTGCGAAGTCTAGCGGGGGCGGTGAGCAGTTCTTC.

This clonotype came up a few times. This chain uses TRBV10-3 with TRBJ1-5; D is unresolved. V dropped 8 bases and J dropped 5 bases, with 13 bases sitting between them. Germline V CDR1 and CDR2: ENHRY, SYGVKD. The CDR3 extends over 13 amino acids. The CDR3 loop is CAIAADRHQPQHF. In DNA, the CDR3 is TGTGCCATCGCGGCCGACCGACATCAGCCCCAGCATTTT.

This clonotype was recorded a few times. The V gene is TRBV28, the J gene TRBJ2-7; the D gene could be TRBD1 or TRBD2 (6 bases each). The V end lost 1 base, the J end lost 3 bases, and 13 bases lay between the germline ends. Germline values: CDR1 MDHEN, CDR2 SYDVKM. The CDR3 extends over 15 amino acids. CDR3 DNA: TGTGCCAGCAGTTTATTCGGAGGGGGAGGCTACGAGCAGTACTTC. Amino acid sequence: CASSLFGGGGYEQYF.

This clonotype has more than one count but fewer than ten. The rearrangement joins TRBV28 to TRBJ2-5; 9 nucleotides match TRBD1. CDR1 is MDHEN, CDR2 SYDVKM, per germline. There are 13 residues in the CDR3. The V and J ends lost 7 bases and 3 bases, in that order; junction bases with no gene match: 3. For the CDR3, the DNA is TGTGCCAGCAAGACAGGGGGGGAAGAGACCCAGTACTTC. It encodes CASKTGGEETQYF. Full variable domain (rest looked up from reference TRBV28 and TRBJ2-5): DVKVTQSSRYLVKRTGEKVFLECVQDMDHENMFWYRQDPGLGLRLIYFSYDVKMKEKGDIPEGYSVSREKKERFSLILESASTNQTSMYLCASKTGGEETQYFGPGTRLLVL.

V and J are TRBV5-4 and TRBJ1-2, with unresolved D. CDR1 SGHNT and CDR2 YYREEE come from the germline V gene (reference sequence). The CDR3 has 13 amino acids. Trimming removed 1 base from V and 4 bases from J, with 8 bases in between. The CDR3: CASSLRQIYGYTF. The DNA of the CDR3 is TGTGCCAGCAGCTTGAGGCAGATCTATGGCTACACCTTC. The full variable domain, rest sourced from reference TRBV5-4 and TRBJ1-2, is ETGVTQSPTHLIKTRGQQVTLRCSSQSGHNTVSWYQQALGQGPQFIFQYYREEENGRGNFPPRFSGLQFPNYSSELNVNALELDDSALYLCASSLRQIYGYTFGSGTRLTVV.